Below are 19 T cell receptor beta chains sequenced from a single sample in a study of blood T cell repertoires in COVID-19. Sequencing was performed with immunoSEQ multiplex PCR; in TCRdb, only in-frame clones are kept and a portion is missing. This sample has about 160,000 clones, with roughly 93% found just once. The source material was peripheral blood. All receptors come from a woman aged 50 to 60 with acute or convalescent COVID-19.

The CDR3 loop is CASSWDRGREKLFF. DNA for the CDR3: TGTGCCAGCAGTTGGGACAGGGGGCGCGAAAAACTGTTTTTT. The rearrangement links TRBV6-5 to TRBJ1-4; the match to TRBD1 covers 12 bases. The CDR3 extends over 14 amino acids. The germline V gene has CDR1 MNHEY and CDR2 SVGAGI. Germline trimming cut 4 bases from V and 8 bases from J; bases unmatched to any gene: 2.

J is TRBJ2-7 and V is TRBV25-1; tentatively, D is TRBD2 (6 bases). The length of the CDR3 is 14 residues. V was trimmed by 2 bases and J by 4 bases, leaving 12 bases between them. From germline, CDR1 is MGHDK and CDR2 SYGVNS. CDR3 coding DNA: TGTGCCAGCAGTGAACCCGGGACTCAGTACGAGCAGTACTTC. It specifies CASSEPGTQYEQYF.

The chain recombines TRBV30 with TRBJ1-4, with D unresolved. The CDR3 is 16 amino acids. CDR1 is GTSNPN, CDR2 SVGIG, per germline (reference sequence). Trimming shortened V by 3 bases and J by 6 bases, and 20 bases separated the two germline ends. The CDR3 region has the DNA TGTGCCTGGAGGGATTTGGCGGGAAGGTGGGATGAAAAACTGTTTTTT. The encoded protein is CAWRDLAGRWDEKLFF.

This clone was recorded a few times. The chain employs TRBV5-1 and TRBJ2-7; 14 nucleotides align to TRBD2. This CDR3 is 14 amino acids long. The germline CDR1 and CDR2 sequences are SGHRS and YFSETQ. The V and J ends lost 4 bases and 6 bases, in that order; junction bases with no gene match: 3. CDR3 amino acids: CASSRTSGGLEQYF. CDR3 in DNA: TGCGCCAGCAGCCGGACTAGCGGGGGGCTCGAGCAGTACTTC. Combining the CDR3 with reference TRBV5-1 and TRBJ2-7 gives the whole variable domain KAGVTQTPRYLIKTRGQQVTLSCSPISGHRSVSWYQQTPGQGLQFLFEYFSETQRNKGNFPGRFSGRQFSNSRSEMNVSTLELGDSALYLCASSRTSGGLEQYFGPGTRLTVT.

The rearrangement uses TRBV28 and TRBJ1-5, with D maybe TRBD1 (6 bases). V dropped 5 bases and J dropped 5 bases, with 16 bases sitting between them. Germline assignment: CDR1 MDHEN and CDR2 SYDVKM. There are 15 residues in the CDR3. This chain's CDR3 is CASSEDSRLYQPQHF. CDR3 sequence (DNA): TGTGCCAGCAGTGAGGACAGCCGCCTCTATCAGCCCCAGCATTTT.

V usage is TRBV19 and J usage is TRBJ2-2; 8 bases line up with TRBD1. Germline CDR1 is LNHDA and CDR2 is SQIVND (reference sequence). This CDR3 has 17 amino acids. V shed 2 bases and J 3 bases; nucleotides not matched to a gene: 8. For the CDR3, the DNA is TGTGCCAGTAGTATAATGGGAGGACAGGGAGACACCGGGGAGCTGTTTTTT. It translates to CASSIMGGQGDTGELFF.

The CDR3 coding sequence is TGTGCCAGCAGCCAGACTGGGACTAGCGGGTTCGTCGGGGAGCTGTTTTTT. It specifies CASSQTGTSGFVGELFF. V gene TRBV3-1 (or the pseudogene TRBV3-2) combines with J gene TRBJ2-2, with 12 bases identical to TRBD2. The germline CDR1 and CDR2 sequences are LGHDT and YNNKEL (reference sequence). CDR3 size: 17 residues. With V trimmed by 3 bases and J by 7 bases, 9 bases remained unmatched.

This chain links TRBV2 with TRBJ2-1, with unresolved D. This CDR3 is built from 14 residues. Per germline, CDR1 SNHLY and CDR2 FYNNEI. The V end lost 9 bases, the J end lost 2 bases, and 14 bases lay between the germline ends. The DNA of the CDR3 is TGTGCCAGTCAGTCCCCGAATGCCTACAATGAGCAGTTCTTC. Translation: CASQSPNAYNEQFF.

The V and J genes are TRBV12-3 or TRBV12-4 and TRBJ1-2; tentative D call: TRBD1 (6 bases). The length of the CDR3 is 13 residues. V lost 1 base and J lost 7, with 10 bases in between. CDR3 coding DNA: TGTGCCAGCAGTTTAGGGGGGCAGTCTGGCTACACCTTC. Amino acid sequence: CASSLGGQSGYTF.

The rearrangement uses TRBV6-5 and TRBJ1-3; the D is unclear. V lost 0 bases to trimming and J lost 8 bases, with 8 bases between them. CDR3 length: 13 residues. Per the germline V gene, CDR1 is MNHEY and CDR2 is SVGAGI. CDR3 sequence (DNA): TGTGCCAGCAGTTACTCTCAAGCGGACACCATATATTTT. Its translation is CASSYSQADTIYF.

The V call is TRBV18, the J call TRBJ1-6, with 7 bases fitting TRBD1. The CDR3 sequence is 14 residues long. Germline V gene lookup returns CDR1 KGHSH and CDR2 LQKENI. Losses at the gene ends were 6 bases for V and 7 bases for J; bases not matched to a gene: 6. CDR3 nucleotide sequence: TGTGCCAGCTCGCAACAGGGGAAGAATTCACCCCTCCACTTT. Translating gives CASSQQGKNSPLHF.

This chain connects TRBV24-1 to TRBJ2-3; maybe TRBD1 (6 bases). The CDR3 contains 15 residues. V was shortened by 4 bases and J by 2 bases, with 12 bases between the two germline ends. CDR1 is KGHDR and CDR2 is SFDVKD in the germline V gene. DNA of the CDR3: TGTGCCACCAGTGACCCGGGACATATCACAGATACGCAGTATTTT. Protein sequence: CATSDPGHITDTQYF.

V usage is TRBV7-7 and J usage is TRBJ2-3; D possibly corresponds to TRBD1 (5 bases). CDR1 is SSHAT and CDR2 is FNYEAQ in the germline V gene (reference sequence). CDR3 size: 15 residues. This CDR3 reads CVTGPLVTSTDTQYF. DNA of the CDR3: TGTGTTACAGGTCCCCTAGTCACTAGCACAGATACGCAGTATTTT.

The genes are TRBV7-3 and TRBJ2-3, with TRBD2 identical over 8 bases. Looked up from germline, CDR1 is SGHTA and CDR2 is FQGTGA. The CDR3 runs 16 residues. V was pared by 5 bases and J by 4 bases, with 11 bases of the junction left unmatched. CDR3 bases: TGTGCCAGCAGCCCCCGAAATAGCGGGAAGTCAGATACGCAGTATTTT. It codes for CASSPRNSGKSDTQYF.

The chain recombines TRBV15 with TRBJ1-6; maybe TRBD1 (5 bases). Trimming stripped 3 bases from V and 5 bases from J, with 11 bases between. The V gene's germline CDR1 is LNHNV and CDR2 YYDKDF (reference sequence). The CDR3 is made up of 15 amino acids. In DNA form, the CDR3 reads TGTGCCACCAGCAGGGGGGGGTCGGATAATTCACCCCTCCACTTT. It translates to CATSRGGSDNSPLHF.

V usage is TRBV7-9 and J usage is TRBJ2-5, with 8 bases identical to TRBD1. CDR1 and CDR2 from the germline V gene are SEHNR and FQNEAQ (reference sequence). The CDR3 consists of 14 residues. V shed 2 bases, J shed 5 bases, and the junction held 4 bases outside the gene matches. The CDR3 nucleotides are TGTGCCAGCAGCTTAACAGGGGGTGTGGAGACCCAGTACTTC. Amino acid sequence: CASSLTGGVETQYF.

This clone was recorded once. The chain couples TRBV24-1 to TRBJ2-5; 9 nucleotides match TRBD1. This CDR3 region has 15 residues. The V gene's germline CDR1 is KGHDR and CDR2 SFDVKD. With 7 bases clipped from V and 2 bases from J, the junction kept 7 bases outside the gene matches. The CDR3 here is CATSSGTGPQETQYF. The CDR3 DNA is TGTGCCACCAGCTCCGGGACAGGGCCTCAAGAGACCCAGTACTTC.

The CDR3, as DNA: TGCAGCGTTGAAGGACAGGGCGGGAATGAGCAGTTCTTC. Encoded protein: CSVEGQGGNEQFF. V is TRBV29-1 and J is TRBJ2-1, with 7 bases aligning to TRBD1. The CDR3 length is 13 residues. V dropped 1 base and J dropped 7; count of bases not matched to a gene: 4. CDR1 is SQVTM and CDR2 is ANQGSEA in the germline V gene.

This chain uses TRBV28 with TRBJ2-7; TRBD1 might be the D (6 bases). The CDR3 runs to 14 residues. V shed 6 bases and J shed 4 bases, with 16 bases lying between them. The germline V gene encodes CDR1 MDHEN and CDR2 SYDVKM. The CDR3 DNA reads TGTGCCAGCAGCCGACGTCGGACAGCATACGAGCAGTACTTC. It encodes CASSRRRTAYEQYF.